These T cell receptor beta chains were read from a single sample in a study of response to subunit inactivated influenza vaccine. TCRdb itself ran the RT-PCR reads through MiXCR, one entry per CDR3 protein. The sample has about 800,000 distinct CDR3 sequences; around 20% are singletons. Here the sequenced sample was PBMCs from blood, taken more than 4 days after vaccination. The receptors stem from a man between 50 and 59 years old who received an inactivated influenza vaccine. Each CDR3 is given with its conserved first and last residue. The order of the fields is D gene, V gene, clone size, J gene, CDR3 DNA, CDR3 protein. D genes are given only for firm matches. Clone size, where shown, is once, few, many, or a class for clones that have expanded.

d_gene: NA
v_gene: TRBV7-6
abundance: NA
j_gene: TRBJ2-1
CDR3nt: TGTGCCAGCAGCTTAGCAGGGAGAGGGGTCTACAATGAGCAGTTCTTC
CDR3aa: CASSLAGRGVYNEQFF

d_gene: NA
v_gene: TRBV7-2
abundance: NA
j_gene: TRBJ2-1
CDR3nt: TGTGCCAGCAGCTTAAGGGCCGCGCGGAGTCTCTACGAGCAGTTCTTC
CDR3aa: CASSLRAARSLYEQFF

d_gene: NA
v_gene: TRBV5-1
abundance: few
j_gene: TRBJ2-2
CDR3nt: TGCGCCAGCAGCGCCGTCGCGACTAGTCTTTCCGGGGAGCTGTTTTTT
CDR3aa: CASSAVATSLSGELFF

d_gene: NA
v_gene: TRBV29-1
abundance: few
j_gene: TRBJ2-7
CDR3nt: TGCAGCCCCAAACAGGGGACGGGGGGTGAGCAGTACTTC
CDR3aa: CSPKQGTGGEQYF

d_gene: TRBD2
v_gene: TRBV28
abundance: few
j_gene: TRBJ2-7
CDR3nt: TGTGCCAGCAGTTACTCGGGGGGGACAACTCGTACCTACGAGCAGTACTTC
CDR3aa: CASSYSGGTTRTYEQYF

d_gene: NA
v_gene: TRBV29-1
abundance: few
j_gene: TRBJ2-3
CDR3nt: TGCAGCGTGGCCAAGAATTTGGGGACAGATACGCAGTATTTT
CDR3aa: CSVAKNLGTDTQYF

d_gene: NA
v_gene: TRBV24-1
abundance: few
j_gene: TRBJ2-6
CDR3nt: TGTGCCACCAGTGACCCTGATGTTACAACCTCTGGGGCCAACGTCCTGACTTTC
CDR3aa: CATSDPDVTTSGANVLTF

d_gene: NA
v_gene: TRBV5-4
abundance: NA
j_gene: TRBJ1-1
CDR3nt: TGTGCCAGCAGCCGGACCCCTGACACTGAAGCTTTCTTT
CDR3aa: CASSRTPDTEAFF

d_gene: NA
v_gene: TRBV5-1
abundance: few
j_gene: TRBJ2-3
CDR3nt: TGCGCCAGCAGCTTGGCTGGAGTCCGCGCAGATACGCAGTATTTT
CDR3aa: CASSLAGVRADTQYF

d_gene: NA
v_gene: TRBV12-3/TRBV12-4
abundance: many
j_gene: TRBJ2-1
CDR3nt: TGTGCCAGCAGTTTAGCAGCCAATGAGCAGTTCTTC
CDR3aa: CASSLAANEQFF

d_gene: TRBD1
v_gene: TRBV6-2/TRBV6-3
abundance: NA
j_gene: TRBJ2-3
CDR3nt: TGTGCCAGCAGTTACAGGGTGCGGACAGGGGAAGATACGCAGTATTTT
CDR3aa: CASSYRVRTGEDTQYF

d_gene: NA
v_gene: TRBV5-1
abundance: once
j_gene: TRBJ2-1
CDR3nt: TGCGCCAGCAGCCCCGGACCGGCCAACAATGAGCAGTTCTTC
CDR3aa: CASSPGPANNEQFF

d_gene: NA
v_gene: TRBV29-1
abundance: NA
j_gene: TRBJ2-7
CDR3nt: TGCAGCGTTGAAGTTCTGGGATCCTACGAGCAGTACTTC
CDR3aa: CSVEVLGSYEQYF

d_gene: NA
v_gene: TRBV6-5
abundance: NA
j_gene: TRBJ2-1
CDR3nt: TGTGCCAGCAGTAACCGACAGAGCTCCTACAATGAGCAGTTCTTC
CDR3aa: CASSNRQSSYNEQFF

d_gene: NA
v_gene: TRBV30
abundance: NA
j_gene: TRBJ2-7
CDR3nt: TGTGCCTGGACCTCATCAAACAGTGTCCACGAGCAGTACTTC
CDR3aa: CAWTSSNSVHEQYF

d_gene: TRBD1
v_gene: TRBV9
abundance: NA
j_gene: TRBJ2-5
CDR3nt: TGTGCCAGCAGCTCCCCCGGGACAGGGCTCCAAGAGACCCAGTACTTC
CDR3aa: CASSSPGTGLQETQYF

d_gene: TRBD2
v_gene: TRBV7-2
abundance: NA
j_gene: TRBJ2-1
CDR3nt: TGTGCCAGCAGCACGGGACTAGCGGGAAATGAGCAGTTCTTC
CDR3aa: CASSTGLAGNEQFF

d_gene: TRBD2
v_gene: TRBV29-1
abundance: many
j_gene: TRBJ2-1
CDR3nt: TGCAGCGCGACTAGCGGGAGTGGGGCTGAGCAGTTCTTC
CDR3aa: CSATSGSGAEQFF

d_gene: NA
v_gene: TRBV29-1
abundance: NA
j_gene: TRBJ2-5
CDR3nt: TGCAGCGTTGAAGCAGGAGAAAGGGAGACCCAGTACTTC
CDR3aa: CSVEAGERETQYF

d_gene: NA
v_gene: TRBV6-2/TRBV6-3
abundance: once
j_gene: TRBJ2-5
CDR3nt: TGTGCCAGCAGCCTACAGTTTCCGTACCAAGAGACCCAGTACTTC
CDR3aa: CASSLQFPYQETQYF

d_gene: TRBD1
v_gene: TRBV6-1
abundance: few
j_gene: TRBJ1-1
CDR3nt: TGTGCCAGCAGCTCCCGGGGACAGATGAACACTGAAGCTTTCTTT
CDR3aa: CASSSRGQMNTEAFF

d_gene: NA
v_gene: TRBV28
abundance: few
j_gene: TRBJ2-7
CDR3nt: TGTGCCAGCATCTCTCGGGGGACCCAGGGGGCCTACGAGCAGTACTTC
CDR3aa: CASISRGTQGAYEQYF

d_gene: TRBD1
v_gene: TRBV12-3/TRBV12-4
abundance: many
j_gene: TRBJ1-3
CDR3nt: TGTGCCAGCAGTGTCCGGGACAGGGCTGGAAACACCATATATTTT
CDR3aa: CASSVRDRAGNTIYF

d_gene: NA
v_gene: TRBV20-1
abundance: few
j_gene: TRBJ2-3
CDR3nt: TGCAGTGCTAGTTCAGGGGATGGCACAGATACGCAGTATTTT
CDR3aa: CSASSGDGTDTQYF

d_gene: NA
v_gene: TRBV29-1
abundance: NA
j_gene: TRBJ2-7
CDR3nt: TGCAGCGTTGACGGGGGAGGACGGAACGAGCAGTACTTC
CDR3aa: CSVDGGGRNEQYF

d_gene: NA
v_gene: TRBV9
abundance: many
j_gene: TRBJ1-3
CDR3nt: TGTGCCAGCAGCCGCTCTGGAAACACCATATATTTT
CDR3aa: CASSRSGNTIYF

d_gene: TRBD2
v_gene: TRBV4-2
abundance: NA
j_gene: TRBJ2-5
CDR3nt: TGTGCCAGCAGCCAAGATCCTAGCGGGGGGTTGGAGACCCAGTACTTC
CDR3aa: CASSQDPSGGLETQYF

d_gene: TRBD2
v_gene: TRBV20-1
abundance: many
j_gene: TRBJ2-7
CDR3nt: TGCAGTGCTAGCAGGACTAGCGGGAGGGCCGCCTACGAGCAGTACTTC
CDR3aa: CSASRTSGRAAYEQYF

d_gene: TRBD2
v_gene: TRBV29-1
abundance: NA
j_gene: TRBJ2-7
CDR3nt: TGCAGCGTTGAGGGGACTAGCACTAGCTCCTACGAGCAGTACTTC
CDR3aa: CSVEGTSTSSYEQYF

d_gene: NA
v_gene: TRBV7-7
abundance: few
j_gene: TRBJ2-1
CDR3nt: TGTGCTAGCAGCTTAAGCCGGTCCGGTGAGCAGTTCTTC
CDR3aa: CASSLSRSGEQFF

d_gene: TRBD2
v_gene: TRBV11-2
abundance: NA
j_gene: TRBJ2-5
CDR3nt: TGTGCCAGCAGCTCATTGAGGCGGGGGACCCAAGAGACCCAGTACTTC
CDR3aa: CASSSLRRGTQETQYF

d_gene: TRBD2
v_gene: TRBV18
abundance: NA
j_gene: TRBJ2-1
CDR3nt: TGTGCCAGCTCACCAGGACTAGCGGGAGTGGGTGTGCAGTTCTTC
CDR3aa: CASSPGLAGVGVQFF

d_gene: TRBD2
v_gene: TRBV20-1
abundance: NA
j_gene: TRBJ2-3
CDR3nt: TGCAGTGCTAGAGATCCGGGACTAGCGGAGAGGGGAGATACGCAGTATTTT
CDR3aa: CSARDPGLAERGDTQYF

d_gene: NA
v_gene: TRBV28
abundance: NA
j_gene: TRBJ1-3
CDR3nt: TGTGCCAGCAGTGGGTTATCCCGAAACACCATATATTTT
CDR3aa: CASSGLSRNTIYF

d_gene: TRBD1
v_gene: TRBV20-1
abundance: NA
j_gene: TRBJ1-1
CDR3nt: TGCAGTGCTCGAGAGACAGGGGGAGTTCCTGAAGCTTTCTTT
CDR3aa: CSARETGGVPEAFF

d_gene: TRBD1
v_gene: TRBV29-1
abundance: many
j_gene: TRBJ2-2
CDR3nt: TGCAGCGTTACACCCGGGACAGACACCGGGGAGCTGTTTTTT
CDR3aa: CSVTPGTDTGELFF

d_gene: NA
v_gene: TRBV25-1
abundance: few
j_gene: TRBJ2-7
CDR3nt: TGTGCCAGCAGAGCGGCCGCCTCCTACGAGCAGTACTTC
CDR3aa: CASRAAASYEQYF

d_gene: NA
v_gene: TRBV4-2
abundance: NA
j_gene: TRBJ1-1
CDR3nt: TGTGCCAGCAGCGCACACAGGGAGGGGAACACTGAAGCTTTCTTT
CDR3aa: CASSAHREGNTEAFF

d_gene: TRBD1
v_gene: TRBV6-1
abundance: NA
j_gene: TRBJ1-2
CDR3nt: TGTGCCAGCAGACGGACAGGGGATAACTATGGCTACACCTTC
CDR3aa: CASRRTGDNYGYTF

d_gene: TRBD1
v_gene: TRBV29-1
abundance: NA
j_gene: TRBJ1-1
CDR3nt: TGCAGCGCCAAATACAGGGGGGTGAACACTGAAGCTTTCTTT
CDR3aa: CSAKYRGVNTEAFF

d_gene: TRBD1
v_gene: TRBV6-6
abundance: many
j_gene: TRBJ1-2
CDR3nt: TGTGCCAGCAGTTCAGGGGGCGGTTATGGCTACACCTTC
CDR3aa: CASSSGGGYGYTF

d_gene: NA
v_gene: TRBV6-2/TRBV6-3
abundance: many
j_gene: TRBJ2-7
CDR3nt: TGTGCCAGCAGTTACTCCCGCTTGACAGGCCACTACGAGCAGTACTTC
CDR3aa: CASSYSRLTGHYEQYF

d_gene: TRBD2
v_gene: TRBV15
abundance: many
j_gene: TRBJ2-7
CDR3nt: TGTGCCACCAGCAGCGAAGCCATAAGGGTTAGCGGGGGCCCCTACGAGCAGTACTTC
CDR3aa: CATSSEAIRVSGGPYEQYF

d_gene: TRBD2
v_gene: TRBV4-2
abundance: few
j_gene: TRBJ2-5
CDR3nt: TGTGCCAGCAGCCAAGAAAGGGCTAGCGGGACGGAGACCCAGTACTTC
CDR3aa: CASSQERASGTETQYF

d_gene: NA
v_gene: TRBV5-5
abundance: NA
j_gene: TRBJ1-5
CDR3nt: TGTGCCAGCAGCTTGCTGAGTACGGTCTCTCAGCCCCAGCATTTT
CDR3aa: CASSLLSTVSQPQHF